The 19 T cell receptor beta chains presented below share a single source sample, sequenced in a study of human T cells and chemical hapten exposure. TCRdb ran MiXCR on the RACE reads and lists one entry per CDR3 protein. Here the sample spans 50,000 or so distinct CDR3 sequences, around 10% being singletons. The time point is: patch test 1, 2 weeks after DPC sensitization. Treatment: therapeutic diphenylcyclopropenone sensitization with weekly scalp DPC. Unfractionated whole blood was the source of the extracted total RNA. Sequenced material: whole blood, taken in connection with sensitization to the hapten diphenylcyclopropenone (DPC). Source of these receptors: a woman between 35 and 50 years old with alopecia areata. Some clones in this sample may be carry-over from other donors' samples.

Many counts were recorded for this clonotype. The chain uses TRBV12-5 and TRBJ2-3, with unresolved D. The CDR3 sequence is 13 residues long. V dropped 0 bases and J dropped 5 bases, with 6 bases sitting between them. CDR1 LGHNT and CDR2 FRNRAP come from the germline V gene. The CDR3 region is CASGLVPGDTQYF. The CDR3 DNA is TGTGCTAGTGGTTTGGTACCAGGAGATACGCAGTATTTT. The full variable domain, rest sourced from reference TRBV12-5 and TRBJ2-3, is DARVTQTPRHKVTEMGQEVTMRCQPILGHNTVFWYRQTMMQGLELLAYFRNRAPLDDSGMPKDRFSAEMPDATLATLKIQPSEPRDSAVYFCASGLVPGDTQYFGPGTRLTVL.

This clonotype was found a few times. This chain connects TRBV6-2 or TRBV6-3 to TRBJ2-1; D is undetermined. From germline, CDR1 is MNHEY and CDR2 SVGEGT. The V gene lost 4 bases and the J gene lost 2 bases, with 18 bases spanning the gap. The length of the CDR3 is 17 residues. CDR3 nucleotides: TGTGCCAGCAGTTCGTCTTCAGTTAGACAAACCTACAATGAGCAGTTCTTC. It codes for CASSSSSVRQTYNEQFF.

The chain has TRBV20-1 and TRBJ2-7; 10 positions match TRBD2. Trimming cost V 0 bases and J 5 bases; bases outside gene matches: 10. The CDR3 totals 16 residues. The germline gives CDR1 DFQATT, CDR2 SNEGSKA (reference sequence). CDR3: CSARETQRGGHNEQYF. The CDR3 DNA reads TGCAGTGCTAGAGAAACACAGCGGGGGGGCCACAACGAGCAGTACTTC.

This clonotype was detected ten times or more. The CDR3 DNA reads as TGTGCCAGCAGTCTAGGGGGGAGTGAGCAGTTCTTC. This sequence encodes CASSLGGSEQFF. The V and J genes are TRBV12-3 or TRBV12-4 and TRBJ2-1, with D perhaps being TRBD1 or TRBD2 (6 bases each). The germline V and J ends were trimmed by 5 bases and 9 bases, with 11 bases remaining between them. This CDR3 has 12 amino acids.

This sequence joins TRBV7-9 and TRBJ1-1; no definite D call. V was clipped by 4 bases and J by 9 bases, with 21 bases between them. This CDR3 has 15 residues. Germline CDR1 and CDR2: SEHNR and FQNEAQ (reference sequence). In DNA, the CDR3 is TGTGCCAGCAGCTCCCAACCGATAATCGGAGACAAAGCTTTCTTT. It translates to CASSSQPIIGDKAFF.

This clonotype was detected once. Since a much larger clone is just one base distant, this may be a read error. V usage is TRBV5-5 and J usage is TRBJ1-6; tentative D call: TRBD1 (5 bases). CDR3 length: 16 residues. Looked up from germline, CDR1 is SGHKS and CDR2 is YYEKEE (reference sequence). CDR3 bases: TGTGCCAGCACCCTGGAACCAGGGAGGCTGAATTCACCCTTCCACTTT. Translation: CASTLEPGRLNSPFHF.

This clonotype was picked up many times. The chain's CDR3 is CASSVGGVRNQPQHF. CDR3 bases: TGTGCCAGCAGCGTAGGAGGGGTGCGGAATCAGCCCCAGCATTTT. The chain couples TRBV9 to TRBJ1-5, with a tentative D call TRBD1 (5 bases). The CDR3 is 15 residues long. From germline, CDR1 is SGDLS and CDR2 YYNGEE. V lost 0 bases, J lost 4 bases, and 11 bases lay in between.

This clonotype was found a few times. The chain carries TRBV7-8 and TRBJ2-1, with 9 positions matching TRBD2. V lost 2 bases to trimming and J lost 2 bases; unmatched junction nucleotides: 7. This CDR3 spans 17 amino acids. Germline lookup yields CDR1 SGHVS and CDR2 FQNEAQ. CDR3 residues: CASSLLGAGGPYNEQFF. CDR3 nucleotide sequence: TGTGCCAGCAGCTTATTAGGAGCGGGAGGTCCCTACAATGAGCAGTTCTTC.

This clonotype has a single count. A much bigger clone sits one base away, suggesting this may be a read error. The J gene is TRBJ2-3, the V gene TRBV3-1, with D possibly matching TRBD2 (6 bases). The CDR3 runs to 14 residues. Looked up from germline, CDR1 is LGHDT and CDR2 is YNNKEL (reference sequence). This CDR3 reads CASSHKAGTDMQYF. The CDR3 DNA is TGTGCCAGCAGCCACAAGGCGGGAACAGATATGCAGTATTTT.

This clonotype was detected many times. This chain links TRBV7-8 with TRBJ2-7; D gene ambiguous. The germline V gene encodes CDR1 SGHVS and CDR2 FQNEAQ. With 4 bases removed from V and 2 bases from J, the gap between germline ends came to 6 bases. CDR3 length equals 12 residues. CDR3 sequence: CASSSPAYEQYF. The CDR3 region has the DNA TGTGCCAGCAGCTCCCCTGCCTACGAGCAGTACTTC.

At least ten counts were recorded for this clonotype. The chain couples TRBV7-6 to TRBJ2-2; 11 nucleotides match TRBD2. The junction had 11 bases not matched to a gene; V was cut back by 1 base and J by 7 bases. The CDR3 runs to 18 residues. Germline assignment: CDR1 SGHVS and CDR2 FNYEAQ. CDR3 protein: CASSLGLAGPAGHGELFF. In DNA, the CDR3 is TGTGCCAGCAGCTTAGGACTAGCGGGACCAGCCGGGCACGGGGAGCTGTTTTTT.

This clonotype has only a few counts. The chain uses TRBV11-3 and TRBJ1-3; D is possibly TRBD1 (5 bases). CDR3 size: 15 residues. The V end lost 4 bases, the J end lost 0 bases, and 10 bases lay between the germline ends. Germline V gene data show CDR1 as SGHNT and CDR2 as YENEEA. DNA for the CDR3: TGTGCCAGCAGCTGGGGACGGAACTCTGGAAACACCATATATTTT. Encoded protein: CASSWGRNSGNTIYF. Combining the CDR3 with reference TRBV11-3 and TRBJ1-3 gives the whole variable domain EAGVVQSPRYKIIEKKQPVAFWCNPISGHNTLYWYLQNLGQGPELLIRYENEEAVDDSQLPKDRFSAERLKGVDSTLKIQPAELGDSAVYLCASSWGRNSGNTIYFGEGSWLTVV.

This clonotype was recorded a few times. The chain joins TRBV10-3 to TRBJ1-2; D is ambiguous. The length of the CDR3 is 12 residues. V lost 3 bases and J lost 2, with 4 bases in between. CDR1 is ENHRY, CDR2 SYGVKD, per germline. In DNA, the CDR3 is TGTGCCATCAGTGACGGAAACTATGGCTACACCTTC. Translated: CAISDGNYGYTF.

This clonotype has ten or more counts. This chain links TRBV20-1 with TRBJ2-4, with a tentative D call TRBD1 (5 bases). Germline V gene lookup returns CDR1 DFQATT and CDR2 SNEGSKA (reference sequence). V shed 0 bases and J shed 2 bases, with 14 bases lying between them. This CDR3 comprises 16 residues. CDR3 protein: CSARDKGAFPKNIQYF. CDR3 nucleotide sequence: TGCAGTGCTAGAGATAAAGGGGCATTTCCCAAAAACATTCAGTACTTC.

This clonotype has only a few counts. V is TRBV18 and J is TRBJ1-2; D is ambiguous. The CDR3 runs 15 residues. Germline lookup yields CDR1 KGHSH and CDR2 LQKENI. With 3 bases removed from V and 4 bases from J, the gap between germline ends came to 15 bases. The CDR3 region is CASSPRKFESYGYTF. In nucleotides, the CDR3 is TGTGCCAGCTCACCTAGGAAATTCGAGAGCTATGGCTACACCTTC.

This clonotype has ten or more counts. The V gene is TRBV29-1, the J gene TRBJ2-2, with D unresolved. The ends were cut back, 7 bases at V and 4 bases at J, with 7 bases in the middle. Germline CDR1 SQVTM, CDR2 ANQGSEA. This CDR3 contains 11 residues. The CDR3 nucleotides read TGCAGCGCACAGTCCACCGGGGAGCTGTTTTTT. Its translation is CSAQSTGELFF.

The chain uses TRBV7-2 and TRBJ2-3, with D perhaps being TRBD1 or TRBD2 (6 bases each). Trimming stripped 0 bases from V and 10 bases from J, with 11 bases between. The germline CDR1 and CDR2 sequences are SGHTA and FQGNSA. The CDR3 has 13 residues. CDR3 DNA: TGTGCCAGCAGCTTAGCGAGGGGGAGGTCGCAGTATTTT. It translates to CASSLARGRSQYF.

A few counts support this clonotype. V is TRBV7-2 and J is TRBJ2-1; no clear D gene. V was clipped by 1 base and J by 3 bases, with 10 bases between them. From germline, CDR1 is SGHTA and CDR2 FQGNSA. This CDR3 is built from 15 residues. Here the CDR3 reads CASSLGSTYYNEQFF. The CDR3 DNA reads TGTGCCAGCAGCTTAGGATCCACCTACTACAATGAGCAGTTCTTC.

This clonotype appeared a few times. The genes are TRBV27 and TRBJ1-1, with 10 nucleotides matching TRBD1. With 3 bases clipped from V and 5 bases from J, the junction kept 6 bases outside the gene matches. CDR3 length: 15 residues. Germline CDR1 reads MNHEY; CDR2 reads SMNVEV (reference sequence). This CDR3 is CASSFTRTGGTEAFF. The CDR3 DNA follows: TGTGCCAGCAGTTTCACCCGGACAGGGGGGACTGAAGCTTTCTTT.